This is a list of T cell receptor beta chains from one sample in a study of blood T cell repertoires in COVID-19. Generated by immunoSEQ multiplex PCR, the TCRdb table keeps only in-frame clones and is missing some. The data show 350,000 or so clones, about 88% seen once. The sample consisted of PBMCs or T cells enriched from blood (not recorded which). The receptor set was obtained from a woman aged 25 to 39 who had been exposed to COVID-19. The conserved cysteine and the conserved F or W are not part of the CDR3 here. Fields, in order: D gene, V gene, J gene, CDR3 protein. The D gene is left open where the match is weak.

D: NA
V: TRBV27
J: TRBJ1-2
CDR3: ASSWAGGYGYT

D: TRBD1
V: TRBV7-9
J: TRBJ2-2
CDR3: ASRSAGQGLTGELF

D: NA
V: TRBV5-1
J: TRBJ1-5
CDR3: ASSSDTDQPQH

D: NA
V: TRBV11-2
J: TRBJ1-1
CDR3: ASSLVGKGTEAF

D: NA
V: TRBV19
J: TRBJ1-1
CDR3: ASSVNRETEAF

D: TRBD1
V: TRBV10-2
J: TRBJ2-7
CDR3: ASSEGQGFYEQY

D: TRBD2
V: TRBV9
J: TRBJ2-7
CDR3: ASSPQRGSSYEQY

D: TRBD2
V: TRBV28
J: TRBJ2-1
CDR3: ASSYPSGPTSYNEQF

D: TRBD2
V: TRBV28
J: TRBJ2-7
CDR3: ASSPIGTSVFLRSYEQY

D: TRBD1
V: TRBV3-1/TRBV3-2
J: TRBJ1-2
CDR3: ASSPKVVGTGVRYGYT

D: NA
V: TRBV28
J: TRBJ2-2
CDR3: ASSLSTGELF